A selection of T cell receptor beta chains follows, all from one sample in a study of cytomegalovirus exposure and HLA in healthy donors. Some clones are missing from TCRdb's copy, which holds only in-frame ones; the method was immunoSEQ multiplex PCR. The data contain 350,000 or so clones, more than 80% of them singletons. The sample was PBMCs. These receptors all come from a woman aged 18-29 years in good health and CMV-seronegative. CDR3s include the opening cysteine and the closing phenylalanine or tryptophan. A D gene is named only where the DNA matches it firmly. Clone size appears in some rows only: once, few, many, or a class for an expanded clone.

v_call	d_call	j_call	clone_size	cdr3_aa	cdr3_nt
TRBV18	TRBD1	TRBJ1-5	NA	CASSPLERDRGQPQHF	TGTGCCAGCTCACCACTAGAGCGGGACAGGGGTCAGCCCCAGCATTTT
TRBV7-2	TRBD1	TRBJ2-7	NA	CASSPAGTGAYEQYF	TGTGCCAGCAGCCCTGCCGGGACAGGGGCCTACGAGCAGTACTTC
TRBV7-9	TRBD2	TRBJ2-7	NA	CASGYSGGGDPYEQYF	TGTGCCAGCGGCTATAGCGGGGGGGGAGATCCCTACGAGCAGTACTTC
TRBV29-1	NA	TRBJ2-5	NA	CSVEGGLGGPRGETQYF	TGCAGCGTTGAAGGGGGTTTGGGGGGCCCCAGGGGGGAGACCCAGTACTTC
TRBV6-1	NA	TRBJ1-2	NA	CASSGLINYGYTF	TGTGCCAGCTCAGGCCTTATAAACTATGGCTACACCTTC
TRBV28	TRBD1	TRBJ2-2	NA	CASKPGTANTGELFF	TGTGCCAGCAAACCCGGGACAGCGAACACCGGGGAGCTGTTTTTT
TRBV29-1	TRBD1	TRBJ2-3	NA	CSVEATGGTDTQYF	TGCAGCGTTGAAGCTACAGGGGGCACAGATACGCAGTATTTT
TRBV6-6	NA	TRBJ2-2	NA	CASSYEAARTGELFF	TGTGCCAGCAGTTACGAAGCGGCCCGCACCGGGGAGCTGTTTTTT
TRBV4-2	NA	TRBJ2-7	few	CASSPEGGYEQYF	TGTGCCAGCAGCCCGGAGGGGGGGTACGAGCAGTACTTC
TRBV7-8	TRBD2	TRBJ2-1	NA	CASSLGSSGGNEQFF	TGTGCCAGCAGCTTAGGATCTAGCGGAGGCAATGAGCAGTTCTTC
TRBV2	NA	TRBJ2-5	NA	CASGPGTQYF	TGTGCCAGTGGCCCGGGGACCCAGTACTTC
TRBV20-1	NA	TRBJ1-1	NA	CSAKLNYEAFF	TGCAGTGCTAAACTAAACTATGAAGCTTTCTTT
TRBV12-5	NA	TRBJ2-1	NA	CASGLANNEQFF	TGTGCTAGTGGTTTGGCCAACAATGAGCAGTTCTTC
TRBV28	TRBD2	TRBJ2-5	NA	CASSFLAGAETQYF	TGTGCCAGCAGTTTTCTAGCGGGAGCAGAGACCCAGTACTTC
TRBV6-5	TRBD1	TRBJ1-2	NA	CASRPGTGANYGYTF	TGTGCCAGCAGACCTGGGACAGGGGCGAACTATGGCTACACCTTC
TRBV19	NA	TRBJ2-7	NA	CASSIGGGGYEQYF	TGTGCCAGTAGTATAGGCGGGGGCGGCTACGAGCAGTACTTC
TRBV30	TRBD1	TRBJ1-1	few	CAWSVTGVGNTEAFF	TGTGCCTGGAGTGTAACAGGGGTGGGGAACACTGAAGCTTTCTTT
TRBV6-5	NA	TRBJ1-1	NA	CASSLRGGGNTEAFF	TGTGCCAGCAGCCTCCGCGGGGGGGGGAACACTGAAGCTTTCTTT
TRBV5-4	NA	TRBJ2-7	NA	CASSIQYEQYF	TGTGCCAGCAGCATACAATACGAGCAGTACTTC
TRBV28	NA	TRBJ2-2	once	CASSLTNTNTGELFF	TGTGCCAGCAGTCTGACTAACACGAACACCGGGGAGCTGTTTTTT